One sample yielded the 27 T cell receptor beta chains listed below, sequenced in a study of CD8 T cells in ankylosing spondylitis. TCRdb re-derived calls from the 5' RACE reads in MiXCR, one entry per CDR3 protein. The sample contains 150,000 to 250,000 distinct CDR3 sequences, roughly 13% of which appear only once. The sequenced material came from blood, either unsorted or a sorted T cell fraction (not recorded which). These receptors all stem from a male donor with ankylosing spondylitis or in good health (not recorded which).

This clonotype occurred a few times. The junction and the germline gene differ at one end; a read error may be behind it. The CDR3 spells CASSPRGDYGYTF. Written as DNA, the CDR3 is TGTGCCAGCTCCCCACGGGGTGACTATGGCTACACCTTC. This chain uses TRBV18 with TRBJ1-2; D gene unclear. CDR1 and CDR2 (germline): KGHSH, LQKENI. The CDR3 length is 13 residues. Together with reference TRBV18 and TRBJ1-2, the CDR3 gives the full variable domain: NAGVMQNPRHLVRRRGQEARLRCSPMKGHSHVYWYRQLPEEGLKFMVYLQKENIIDESGMPKERFSAEFPKEGPSILRIQQVVRGDSAAYFCASSPRGDYGYTFGSGTRLTVV.

DNA for the CDR3: TGTGCCAGCAGTTACGGTCTAGCGGGAGGAAACGAGCAGTACTTC. Protein: CASSYGLAGGNEQYF. The J gene is TRBJ2-7, the V gene TRBV6-2 or TRBV6-3, with 11 bases matching TRBD2. Trimming removed 2 bases from V and 5 bases from J; junction bases left unmatched: 5. CDR3 length equals 15 residues. CDR1 and CDR2 from the germline V gene are MNHEY and SVGEGT.

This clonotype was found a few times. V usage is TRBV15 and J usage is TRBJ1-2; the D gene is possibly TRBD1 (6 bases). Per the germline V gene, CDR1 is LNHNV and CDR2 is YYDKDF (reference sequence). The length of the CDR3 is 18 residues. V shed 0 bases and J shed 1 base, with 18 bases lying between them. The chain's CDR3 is CATSRDRGAGAFNYGYTF. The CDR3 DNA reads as TGTGCCACCAGCAGAGATCGGGGGGCAGGCGCCTTTAACTATGGCTACACCTTC.

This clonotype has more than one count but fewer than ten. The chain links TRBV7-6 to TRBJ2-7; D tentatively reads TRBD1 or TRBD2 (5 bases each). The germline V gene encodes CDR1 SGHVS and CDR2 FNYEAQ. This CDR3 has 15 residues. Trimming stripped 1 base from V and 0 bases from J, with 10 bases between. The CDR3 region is CASSLGDGASYEQYF. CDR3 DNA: TGTGCCAGCAGCTTAGGGGACGGAGCCTCCTACGAGCAGTACTTC. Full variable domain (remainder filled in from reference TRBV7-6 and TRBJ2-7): GAGVSQSPRYKVTKRGQDVALRCDPISGHVSLYWYRQALGQGPEFLTYFNYEAQQDKSGLPNDRFSAERPEGSISTLTIQRTEQRDSAMYRCASSLGDGASYEQYFGPGTRLTVT.

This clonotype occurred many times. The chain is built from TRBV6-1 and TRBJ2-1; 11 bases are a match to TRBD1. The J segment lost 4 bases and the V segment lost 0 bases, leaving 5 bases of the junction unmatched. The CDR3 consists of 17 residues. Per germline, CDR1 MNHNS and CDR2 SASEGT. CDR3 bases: TGTGCCAGCAGTGAAGCACGCGGACAGGGGGCGTACAATGAGCAGTTCTTC. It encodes CASSEARGQGAYNEQFF.

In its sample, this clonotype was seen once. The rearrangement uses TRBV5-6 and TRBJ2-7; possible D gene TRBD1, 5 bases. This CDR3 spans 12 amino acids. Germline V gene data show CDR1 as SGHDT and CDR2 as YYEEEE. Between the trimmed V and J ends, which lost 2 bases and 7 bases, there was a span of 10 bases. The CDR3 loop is CASSLGAREQYF. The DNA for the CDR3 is TGTGCCAGCAGCTTAGGGGCGAGAGAGCAGTACTTC.

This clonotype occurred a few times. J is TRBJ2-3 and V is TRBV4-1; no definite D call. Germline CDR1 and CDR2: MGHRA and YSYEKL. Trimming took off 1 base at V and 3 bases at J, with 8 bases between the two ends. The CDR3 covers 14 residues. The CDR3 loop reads CASSQVTETDTQYF. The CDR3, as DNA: TGCGCCAGCAGCCAAGTAACTGAAACAGATACGCAGTATTTT.

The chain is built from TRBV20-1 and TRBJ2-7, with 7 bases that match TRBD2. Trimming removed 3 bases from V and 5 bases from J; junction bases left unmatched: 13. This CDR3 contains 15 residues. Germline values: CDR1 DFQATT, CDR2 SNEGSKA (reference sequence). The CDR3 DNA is TGCAGTGCTAGGGGCGGGGGACCAGGGAGGAACGAGCAGTACTTC. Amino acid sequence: CSARGGGPGRNEQYF.

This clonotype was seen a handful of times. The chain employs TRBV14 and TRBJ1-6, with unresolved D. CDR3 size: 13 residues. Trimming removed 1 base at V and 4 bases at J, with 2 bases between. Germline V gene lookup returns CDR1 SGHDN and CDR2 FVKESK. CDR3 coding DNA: TGTGCCAGCAGCCAAGGGTATAATTCACCCCTCCACTTT. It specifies CASSQGYNSPLHF.

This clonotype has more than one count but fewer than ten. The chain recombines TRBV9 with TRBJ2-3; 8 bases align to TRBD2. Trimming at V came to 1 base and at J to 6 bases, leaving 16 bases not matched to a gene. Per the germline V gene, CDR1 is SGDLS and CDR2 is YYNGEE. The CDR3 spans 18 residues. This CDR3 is CASSVYASSGVLGDTQYF. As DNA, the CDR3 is TGTGCCAGCAGCGTATACGCGAGTAGCGGGGTCCTAGGGGATACGCAGTATTTT.

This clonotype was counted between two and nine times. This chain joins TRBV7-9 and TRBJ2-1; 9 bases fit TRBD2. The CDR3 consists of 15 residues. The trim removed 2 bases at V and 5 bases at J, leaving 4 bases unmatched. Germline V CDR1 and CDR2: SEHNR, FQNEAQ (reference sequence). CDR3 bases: TGTGCCAGCAGCTTAAGTGTAGCGGGGGACAATGAGCAGTTCTTC. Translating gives CASSLSVAGDNEQFF.

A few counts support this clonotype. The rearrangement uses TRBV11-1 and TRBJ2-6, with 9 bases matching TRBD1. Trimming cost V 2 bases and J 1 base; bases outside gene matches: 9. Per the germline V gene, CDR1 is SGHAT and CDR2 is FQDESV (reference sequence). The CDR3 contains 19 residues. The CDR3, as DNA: TGTGCCAGCAGCTTACAGGGACAGGGTTGGCGATCTGGGGCCAACGTCCTGACTTTC. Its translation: CASSLQGQGWRSGANVLTF. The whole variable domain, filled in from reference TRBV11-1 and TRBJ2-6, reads EAEVAQSPRYKITEKSQAVAFWCDPISGHATLYWYRQILGQGPELLVQFQDESVVDDSQLPKDRFSAERLKGVDSTLKIQPAELGDSAMYLCASSLQGQGWRSGANVLTFGAGSRLTVL.

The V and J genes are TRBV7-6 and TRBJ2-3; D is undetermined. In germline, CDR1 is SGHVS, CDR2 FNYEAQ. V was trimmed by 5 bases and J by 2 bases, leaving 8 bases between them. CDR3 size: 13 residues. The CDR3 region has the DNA TGTGCCAGCAGCCTTAAGGCCACAGATACGCAGTATTTT. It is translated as CASSLKATDTQYF.

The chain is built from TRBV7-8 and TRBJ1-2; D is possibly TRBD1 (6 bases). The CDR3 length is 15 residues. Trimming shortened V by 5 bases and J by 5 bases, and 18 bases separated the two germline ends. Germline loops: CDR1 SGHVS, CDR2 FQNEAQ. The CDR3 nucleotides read TGTGCCAGCAGCCACCCACAGGGACTAACTTATGGCTACACCTTC. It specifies CASSHPQGLTYGYTF.

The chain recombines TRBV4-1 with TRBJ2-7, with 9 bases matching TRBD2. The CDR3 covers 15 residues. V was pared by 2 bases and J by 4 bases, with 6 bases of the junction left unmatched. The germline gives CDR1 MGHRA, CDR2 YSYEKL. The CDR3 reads CASSQIETSGYEQYF. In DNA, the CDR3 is TGCGCCAGCAGCCAAATTGAGACTAGCGGATACGAGCAGTACTTC.

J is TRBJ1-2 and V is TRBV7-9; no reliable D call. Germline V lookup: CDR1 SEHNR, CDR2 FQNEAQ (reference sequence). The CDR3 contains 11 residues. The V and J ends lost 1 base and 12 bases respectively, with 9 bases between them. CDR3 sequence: CASSLEGAHTF. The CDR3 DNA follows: TGTGCCAGCAGCTTAGAGGGAGCCCACACCTTC.

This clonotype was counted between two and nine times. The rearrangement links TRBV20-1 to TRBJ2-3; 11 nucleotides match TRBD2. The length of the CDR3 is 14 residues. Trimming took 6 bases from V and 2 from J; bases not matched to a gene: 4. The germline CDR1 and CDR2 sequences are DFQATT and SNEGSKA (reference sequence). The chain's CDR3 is CSAKTSGVTDTQYF. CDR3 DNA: TGCAGTGCCAAGACTAGCGGGGTCACAGATACGCAGTATTTT.

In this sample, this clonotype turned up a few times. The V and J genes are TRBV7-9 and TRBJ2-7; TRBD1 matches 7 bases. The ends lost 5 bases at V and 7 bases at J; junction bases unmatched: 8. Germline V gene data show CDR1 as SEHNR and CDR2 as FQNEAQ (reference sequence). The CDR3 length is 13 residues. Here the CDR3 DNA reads TGTGCCAGCAGCACCGGGACAGCCTTAGAGCAGTACTTC. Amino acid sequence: CASSTGTALEQYF.

In DNA form, the CDR3 reads TGTGCCAGCACCCCCGGTCCCAGGGACTACAATGAGCAGTTCTTC. This sequence encodes CASTPGPRDYNEQFF. The chain is built from TRBV2 and TRBJ2-1, with a tentative D call TRBD1 (5 bases). V lost 7 bases, J lost 3 bases, and 16 bases lay in between. Per the germline V gene, CDR1 is SNHLY and CDR2 is FYNNEI. CDR3 length equals 15 residues. Variable domain in full (rest from reference TRBV2 and TRBJ2-1): EPEVTQTPSHQVTQMGQEVILRCVPISNHLYFYWYRQILGQKVEFLVSFYNNEISEKSEIFDDQFSVERPDGSNFTLKIRSTKLEDSAMYFCASTPGPRDYNEQFFGPGTRLTVL.

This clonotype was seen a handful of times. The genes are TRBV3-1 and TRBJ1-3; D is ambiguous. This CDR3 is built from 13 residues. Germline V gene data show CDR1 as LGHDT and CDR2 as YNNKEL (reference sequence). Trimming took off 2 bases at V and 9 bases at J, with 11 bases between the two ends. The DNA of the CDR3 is TGTGCCAGCAGCCAACCGTGGGGTGGCACCATATATTTT. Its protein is CASSQPWGGTIYF.

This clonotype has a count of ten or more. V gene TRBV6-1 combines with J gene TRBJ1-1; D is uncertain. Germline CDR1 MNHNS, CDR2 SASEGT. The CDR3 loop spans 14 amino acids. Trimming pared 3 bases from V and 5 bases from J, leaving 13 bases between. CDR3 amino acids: CASSEREEVTEAFF. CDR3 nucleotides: TGTGCCAGCAGTGAGCGGGAGGAAGTAACTGAAGCTTTCTTT.

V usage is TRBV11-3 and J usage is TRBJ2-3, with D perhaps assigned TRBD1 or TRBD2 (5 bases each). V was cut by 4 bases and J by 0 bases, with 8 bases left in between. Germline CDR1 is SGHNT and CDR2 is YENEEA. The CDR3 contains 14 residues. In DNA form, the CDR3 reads TGTGCCAGCAGCTCCAGGGACAGCACAGATACGCAGTATTTT. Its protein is CASSSRDSTDTQYF.

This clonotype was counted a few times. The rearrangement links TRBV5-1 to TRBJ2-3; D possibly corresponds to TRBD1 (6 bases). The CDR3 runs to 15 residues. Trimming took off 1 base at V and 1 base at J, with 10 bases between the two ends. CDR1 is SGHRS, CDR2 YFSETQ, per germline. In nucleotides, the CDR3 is TGCGCCAGCAGCTTGTCGAAGGGGGGCACAGATACGCAGTATTTT. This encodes CASSLSKGGTDTQYF. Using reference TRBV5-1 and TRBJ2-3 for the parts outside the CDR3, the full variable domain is KAGVTQTPRYLIKTRGQQVTLSCSPISGHRSVSWYQQTPGQGLQFLFEYFSETQRNKGNFPGRFSGRQFSNSRSEMNVSTLELGDSALYLCASSLSKGGTDTQYFGPGTRLTVL.

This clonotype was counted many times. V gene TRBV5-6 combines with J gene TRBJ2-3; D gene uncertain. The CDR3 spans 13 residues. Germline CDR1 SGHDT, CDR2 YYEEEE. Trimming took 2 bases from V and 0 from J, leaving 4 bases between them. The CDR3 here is CASSFGSTDTQYF. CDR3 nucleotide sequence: TGTGCCAGCAGCTTTGGGAGCACAGATACGCAGTATTTT.

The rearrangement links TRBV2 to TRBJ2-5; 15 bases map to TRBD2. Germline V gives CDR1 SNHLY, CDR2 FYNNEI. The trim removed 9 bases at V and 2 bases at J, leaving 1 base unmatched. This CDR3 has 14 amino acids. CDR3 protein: CARGTSGGQETQYF. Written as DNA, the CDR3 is TGTGCCAGGGGGACTAGCGGGGGGCAAGAGACCCAGTACTTC.

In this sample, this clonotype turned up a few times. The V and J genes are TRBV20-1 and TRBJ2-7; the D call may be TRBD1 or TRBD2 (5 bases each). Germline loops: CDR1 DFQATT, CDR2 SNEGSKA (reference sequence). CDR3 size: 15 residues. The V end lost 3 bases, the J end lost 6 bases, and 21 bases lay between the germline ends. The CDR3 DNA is TGCAGTGCTAGGACTTCCGGGACGGAGCCTGGCGAGCAGTACTTC. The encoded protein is CSARTSGTEPGEQYF.

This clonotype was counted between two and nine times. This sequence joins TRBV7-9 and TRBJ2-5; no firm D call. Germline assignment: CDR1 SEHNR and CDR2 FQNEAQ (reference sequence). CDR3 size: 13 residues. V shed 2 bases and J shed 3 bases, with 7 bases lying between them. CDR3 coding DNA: TGTGCCAGCAGCTTACCACTGAAAGAGACCCAGTACTTC. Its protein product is CASSLPLKETQYF.